The entry that follows covers one T cell receptor beta chain sequence. What it binds is not known. Assay: immunoSEQ multiplex PCR; the TCRdb copy retains only in-frame clones and omits some. This table holds more than 60,000 clones, roughly 83% found once. Time point defined: blood 4 weeks post-SBRT, at nephrectomy. The treatment was: 15 Gy SBRT to primary tumor, nephrectomy 4 weeks later. Nephrectomy followed 15 Gy stereotactic body radiation by 4 weeks. CDR3 length: 19 amino acids. Per the germline V gene, CDR1 is WNHNN and CDR2 is SYGVQD (reference sequence). Trimming removed 4 bases from V and 0 bases from J; junction bases left unmatched: 10. The sample comes from a study of radiation and T cells in renal cell carcinoma. Study-level points and caveats: From baseline, blood top tumor clonotypes peaked at 2 weeks post-radiation. Baseline intratumoral clonotype presence is unknown without pretreatment biopsies.

The sequencing used blood, collected from a patient whose treatment included radiotherapy and nephrectomy. The chain couples TRBV10-1 to TRBJ2-2; the match to TRBD2 covers 11 bases. This receptor was identified in an older woman with renal cell carcinoma. The CDR3 loop reads CASSGGPASGGSNTGELFF. CDR3 coding DNA: TGCGCCAGCAGTGGCGGCCCGGCTAGCGGGGGGTCGAACACCGGGGAGCTGTTTTTT.